Given below is one T cell receptor beta chain in context. Profiled with immunoSEQ multiplex PCR; TCRdb holds only in-frame clones, not every one. The sample comprises 30,000 to 45,000 clones, roughly nine tenths of which are singletons, and about 0.45% rests with the top ten. This entry belongs to a study of T cell changes during pregnancy in multiple sclerosis. The CDR3 runs 16 residues. J was trimmed by 8 bases and V by 6 bases; bases with no gene match: 8. Per germline, CDR1 LNHDA and CDR2 SQIVND (reference sequence). This rearrangement joins TRBV19 to TRBJ2-1; TRBD2 matches 15 bases. The specimen was CD4+ T cells from peripheral blood mononuclear cells, collected in the second trimester of pregnancy. This TCR came from a female donor in good health, enrolled as a control in a pregnancy study. The CDR3 DNA reads as TGTGCCAGTAGCGACTCGGGACTAGCGGGAGGCGATGAGCAGTTCTTC. It encodes CASSDSGLAGGDEQFF.